This T cell receptor (beta chain) emerged from a study of beta chain features in type 1 diabetes. Study in general: The patients were much like the healthy donors in age, gender and cell yields. Overall study findings and caveats: Using cDNA template may skew counts toward highly expressing activated cells. Type 1 diabetes patients had moderately but significantly shorter TCRB CDR3s in all four CD4+ subsets.

Comment on this clone: The antigen is not known.

Expressed TCRB transcripts were sequenced after all isolated RNA was converted to cDNA. Naive, central memory and regulatory T cell samples came to a mean of roughly 4 million reads. TCRdb's copy holds only in-frame clones and misses some; the assay was immunoSEQ multiplex PCR. The table lists 600,000 to 750,000 clones, 9.5% to 15% of them singletons, with more than 0.09% in the top ten. CDR1 SNHLY and CDR2 FYNNEI come from the germline V gene. Trimming shortened V by 5 bases and J by 4 bases, and 8 bases separated the two germline ends. The CDR3 sequence is 12 residues long. Sorting that relied on CD45RO/CCR7/CD25/CD127/CD95/CD27 yielded CD4+ naive, central memory, regulatory and stem cell-like memory cells.

The chain is built from TRBV2 and TRBJ2-5; D unresolved. The specimen was naive CD4+ T cells from blood. This TCR derives from a man aged 25-40 years with type 1 diabetes. The CDR3 protein is CASSLSPETQYF. CDR3 DNA sequence: TGTGCCAGCAGTCTAAGTCCAGAGACCCAGTACTTC.